The 26 T cell receptor beta chains given below trace back to one sample, sequenced in a study of blood T cell repertoires in COVID-19. Clones were read by immunoSEQ multiplex PCR, and TCRdb kept only the in-frame ones, dropping some. Among about 190,000 clones listed, roughly nine tenths were seen once. Sequencing was done on a sample of peripheral blood. The source is a man aged 30 to 39 with acute or convalescent COVID-19.

The rearrangement joins TRBV2 to TRBJ2-7; 13 nucleotides match TRBD2. After removal of 6 bases from V and 3 bases from J, the junction contained 5 bases not matched to a gene. Germline assignment: CDR1 SNHLY and CDR2 FYNNEI. The CDR3 has 15 amino acids. DNA of the CDR3: TGTGCCAGCAGCCCCGGACTAGCGGGGGTCTACGAGCAGTACTTC. Translating gives CASSPGLAGVYEQYF. The full variable domain, rest sourced from reference TRBV2 and TRBJ2-7, is EPEVTQTPSHQVTQMGQEVILRCVPISNHLYFYWYRQILGQKVEFLVSFYNNEISEKSEIFDDQFSVERPDGSNFTLKIRSTKLEDSAMYFCASSPGLAGVYEQYFGPGTRLTVT.

J is TRBJ1-2 and V is TRBV12-1; TRBD1 was called by the table and not checked on the DNA. TRBV12-1 is annotated as a pseudogene. The CDR3 runs to 14 residues. The CDR3 reads CASSFWGTAYGYTF. DNA for the CDR3: TGTGCCAGCAGCTTTTGGGGGACAGCCTATGGCTACACCTTC.

The CDR3 DNA follows: TGTGCCAGCAGACCTACTCGGACTAGCGGGTACTACGAGCAGTACTTC. Translating gives CASRPTRTSGYYEQYF. The V and J genes are TRBV6-2 or TRBV6-3 and TRBJ2-7; TRBD2 aligns across 11 bases. With 6 bases clipped from V and 3 bases from J, the junction kept 10 bases outside the gene matches. There are 16 residues in the CDR3. Germline V gene data show CDR1 as MNHEY and CDR2 as SVGEGT.

This rearrangement joins TRBV6-5 to TRBJ1-3, with a possible D match to TRBD1 (6 bases). Germline CDR1 is MNHEY and CDR2 is SVGAGI. The CDR3 has 14 residues. With 7 bases removed from V and 0 bases from J, the gap between germline ends came to 10 bases. This chain's CDR3 is CASIDRISGNTIYF. The CDR3, as DNA: TGTGCCAGCATAGACAGGATCTCTGGAAACACCATATATTTT.

The rearrangement uses TRBV7-8 and TRBJ2-3; 8 positions match TRBD2. Germline V CDR1 and CDR2: SGHVS, FQNEAQ. The CDR3 runs 14 residues. J lost 4 bases, V lost 6 bases, and 6 bases had no gene match. In DNA form, the CDR3 reads TGTGCCAGCAGAGTAGCGGGATCCGCAGATACGCAGTATTTT. This encodes CASRVAGSADTQYF.

V is TRBV28 and J is TRBJ1-2; no firm D call. V lost 1 base, J lost 2 bases, and 8 bases lay in between. The CDR3 length is 14 residues. CDR1 is MDHEN, CDR2 SYDVKM, per germline. Here the CDR3 DNA reads TGTGCCAGCAGTTTATCGCGCCGGAACTATGGCTACACCTTC. It yields the protein CASSLSRRNYGYTF.

This chain connects TRBV7-2 to TRBJ2-7, with 11 bases fitting TRBD2. The germline V gene encodes CDR1 SGHTA and CDR2 FQGNSA. The CDR3 has 15 residues. V was clipped by 4 bases and J by 3 bases; unmatched bases: 5. CDR3 bases: TGTGCCAGCAGCTCCGGACTAGCGGGTCTCTACGAGCAGTACTTC. It encodes CASSSGLAGLYEQYF.

The gene calls are TRBV7-9 and TRBJ2-5, with 13 positions matching TRBD2. Trimming removed 3 bases from V and 5 bases from J; junction bases left unmatched: 9. Per germline, CDR1 SEHNR and CDR2 FQNEAQ (reference sequence). This CDR3 is built from 17 residues. CDR3 protein: CASSLKTSGGIRETQYF. CDR3 DNA sequence: TGTGCCAGCAGCTTGAAGACTAGCGGGGGGATAAGGGAGACCCAGTACTTC.

The chain joins TRBV18 to TRBJ2-1; TRBD2 aligns across 10 bases. The CDR3 has 14 amino acids. Trimming cost V 1 base and J 9 bases; bases outside gene matches: 3. Germline CDR1 KGHSH, CDR2 LQKENI. The CDR3 DNA sequence: TGTGCCAGCTCACCACAATCTAGCGGGAGTGAGCAGTTCTTC. It specifies CASSPQSSGSEQFF.

The genes are TRBV6-7 and TRBJ2-6, with 7 nucleotides matching TRBD1. TRBV6-7 qualifies as an ORF whose function is uncertain. Trimming removed 5 bases from V and 4 bases from J; junction bases left unmatched: 8. The CDR3 covers 16 residues. Written as DNA, the CDR3 is TGTGCCAGCAGTCACAACAGGGGCCCCGGGGCCAACGTCCTGACTTTC. This gives the protein CASSHNRGPGANVLTF.

The rearrangement links TRBV19 to TRBJ2-5, with 9 nucleotides matching TRBD2. Trimming at V came to 7 bases and at J to 5 bases, leaving 17 bases not matched to a gene. Germline CDR1 and CDR2: LNHDA and SQIVND (reference sequence). This CDR3 comprises 17 residues. CDR3: CASKKGGSGGPRETQYF. DNA for the CDR3: TGTGCCAGTAAGAAAGGGGGTAGCGGGGGTCCCCGGGAGACCCAGTACTTC.

The chain carries TRBV5-1 and TRBJ1-6, with D uncertain. Trimming shortened V by 2 bases and J by 4 bases, and 7 bases separated the two germline ends. CDR3 length equals 14 residues. Germline CDR1 SGHRS, CDR2 YFSETQ. CDR3 sequence reads: CASSLELYNSPLHF. The CDR3, as DNA: TGCGCCAGCAGCTTAGAACTGTATAATTCACCCCTCCACTTT.

V is TRBV27 and J is TRBJ1-5, with D perhaps TRBD1 (6 bases). Per the germline V gene, CDR1 is MNHEY and CDR2 is SMNVEV (reference sequence). This CDR3 has 15 residues. V shed 5 bases and J shed 2 bases, with 13 bases lying between them. CDR3 region: CASSPFPGGNQPQHF. The CDR3 region has the DNA TGTGCCAGCAGTCCCTTTCCAGGGGGCAATCAGCCCCAGCATTTT.

This clone came up a few times. This chain joins TRBV7-3 and TRBJ2-7; tentative D call: TRBD1 (6 bases). This CDR3 contains 13 residues. Germline V gene sequence: CDR1 SGHTA, CDR2 FQGTGA. Trimming removed 5 bases at V and 4 bases at J, with 12 bases between. CDR3 in DNA: TGTGCCAGCAGCCAGACTCAGGGGTACGAGCAGTACTTC. Translating gives CASSQTQGYEQYF.

V and J are TRBV28 and TRBJ2-1; 14 bases map to TRBD2. This CDR3 spans 19 amino acids. Germline V gives CDR1 MDHEN, CDR2 SYDVKM. After removal of 4 bases from V and 5 bases from J, the junction contained 13 bases not matched to a gene. Here the CDR3 DNA reads TGTGCCAGCAGTTGTTCGGGACTAGCGGGAGTTGAAAACGACAATGAGCAGTTCTTC. It is translated as CASSCSGLAGVENDNEQFF.

V is TRBV24-1 and J is TRBJ2-1; 11 nucleotides align to TRBD2. CDR1 is KGHDR, CDR2 SFDVKD, per germline. This CDR3 region has 13 residues. Unmatched junction bases numbered 6, after V lost 6 bases and J lost 12 bases. The CDR3: CATSITSGSGQFF. The CDR3 region has the DNA TGTGCCACCAGTATTACTAGCGGGAGTGGGCAGTTCTTC.

The chain joins TRBV7-2 to TRBJ1-6, with 7 bases fitting TRBD1. The CDR3 sequence is 16 residues long. The germline CDR1 and CDR2 sequences are SGHTA and FQGNSA. J lost 6 bases, V lost 2 bases, and 7 bases had no gene match. CDR3 in DNA: TGTGCCAGCAGCTTAACTTGGGACAGACTTAATTCACCCCTCCACTTT. This codes for CASSLTWDRLNSPLHF.

The chain couples TRBV7-2 to TRBJ1-5; TRBD1 matches at 7 bases. The germline V gene encodes CDR1 SGHTA and CDR2 FQGNSA. The CDR3 runs 13 residues. After removal of 5 bases from V and 6 bases from J, the junction contained 4 bases not matched to a gene. The CDR3 loop reads CASSLGGAQPQHF. As DNA, the CDR3 is TGTGCCAGCAGCCTAGGGGGCGCTCAGCCCCAGCATTTT.

The count of this clone is one. The chain uses TRBV11-2 and TRBJ1-2, with TRBD1 as a possible D gene (5 bases). V lost 1 base, J lost 6 bases, and 12 bases lay in between. CDR1 and CDR2 (germline): SGHAT, FQNNGV. The CDR3 loop spans 14 amino acids. DNA for the CDR3: TGTGCCAGCAGCTTAGTTCAGGGTCGCCATGGCTACACCTTC. Encoded protein: CASSLVQGRHGYTF. Full variable domain (missing parts from reference TRBV11-2 and TRBJ1-2): EAGVAQSPRYKIIEKRQSVAFWCNPISGHATLYWYQQILGQGPKLLIQFQNNGVVDDSQLPKDRFSAERLKGVDSTLKIQPAKLEDSAVYLCASSLVQGRHGYTFGSGTRLTVV.

This chain joins TRBV9 and TRBJ1-1; 8 positions agree with TRBD1. The V segment lost 3 bases and the J segment 4 bases; nucleotides outside the gene matches: 14. CDR3 length: 17 residues. Germline values: CDR1 SGDLS, CDR2 YYNGEE. CDR3 in amino acids: CASSARTLQGGITEAFF. The CDR3 bases are TGTGCCAGCAGCGCCCGAACCCTACAGGGGGGGATCACTGAAGCTTTCTTT.

The gene calls are TRBV18 and TRBJ1-5; unclear D gene. The CDR3 totals 15 residues. V lost 2 bases and J lost 5, with 13 bases in between. Per germline, CDR1 KGHSH and CDR2 LQKENI. CDR3 protein: CASSPEFNGYQPQHF. The CDR3 coding sequence is TGTGCCAGCTCACCAGAGTTCAACGGGTATCAGCCCCAGCATTTT.

The chain combines TRBV6-4 with TRBJ1-2, with D perhaps matching TRBD1 (6 bases). Trimming stripped 6 bases from V and 0 bases from J, with 8 bases between. The V gene's germline CDR1 is MRHNA and CDR2 SNTAGT. The CDR3 runs 13 residues. The CDR3 here is CASRQGANYGYTF. The CDR3 nucleotides read TGTGCCAGCAGACAGGGAGCTAACTATGGCTACACCTTC.

This chain connects TRBV18 to TRBJ2-1; 10 bases are shared with TRBD1. J was trimmed by 7 bases and V by 4 bases; bases with no gene match: 7. The germline V gene has CDR1 KGHSH and CDR2 LQKENI. The CDR3 length is 15 residues. Here the CDR3 DNA reads TGTGCCAGCTCACGAGGGACAGGGGATTTGAATGAGCAGTTCTTC. This codes for CASSRGTGDLNEQFF.

CDR3: CASSLSGGVTGELFF. The CDR3 DNA reads as TGCGCCAGCAGCTTATCAGGCGGGGTCACCGGGGAGCTGTTTTTT. V gene TRBV5-1 combines with J gene TRBJ2-2; perhaps TRBD2 as D (6 bases). Germline CDR1 reads SGHRS; CDR2 reads YFSETQ. The CDR3 sequence is 15 residues long. V dropped 2 bases and J dropped 4 bases, with 12 bases sitting between them.

This clone was seen more than once but under ten times. The chain uses TRBV12-5 and TRBJ1-2, with D uncertain. This CDR3 has 13 amino acids. V lost 6 bases to trimming and J lost 4 bases, with 12 bases between them. Germline assignment: CDR1 LGHNT and CDR2 FRNRAP. The CDR3: CASGPGGLYGYTF. CDR3 coding DNA: TGTGCTAGTGGCCCCGGCGGCCTCTATGGCTACACCTTC.

The chain uses TRBV4-1 and TRBJ1-1; D is possibly TRBD1 (5 bases). The CDR3 contains 15 residues. Germline-derived CDR1 and CDR2 are MGHRA and YSYEKL. Trimming took 3 bases from V and 7 from J, leaving 18 bases between them. The CDR3 is CASSQSGAGIGEAFF. The CDR3 DNA sequence: TGCGCCAGCAGCCAGAGCGGGGCGGGGATTGGTGAAGCTTTCTTT.